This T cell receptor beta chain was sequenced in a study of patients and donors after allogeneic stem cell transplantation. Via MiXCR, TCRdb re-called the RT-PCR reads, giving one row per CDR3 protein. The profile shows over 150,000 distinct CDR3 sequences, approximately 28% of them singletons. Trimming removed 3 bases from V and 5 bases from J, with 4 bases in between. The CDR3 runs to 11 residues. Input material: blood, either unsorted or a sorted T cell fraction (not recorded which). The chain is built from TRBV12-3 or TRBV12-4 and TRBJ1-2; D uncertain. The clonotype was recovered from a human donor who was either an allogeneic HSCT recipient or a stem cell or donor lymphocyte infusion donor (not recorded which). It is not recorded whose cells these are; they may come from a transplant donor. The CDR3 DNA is TGTGCCAGCAGTTTGGCGTATGGCTACACCTTC. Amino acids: CASSLAYGYTF.